The 25 T cell receptor beta chains given below trace back to one sample, sequenced in a study of a mutant IDH1 vaccine in newly diagnosed glioma. Time point specified: baseline, week 1 (first vaccination visit). The treatment was: pre-vaccination baseline after standard-of-care therapy. Assay used: immunoSEQ multiplex PCR; TCRdb lists only in-frame clones, some missing. The table has approximately 54,000 clones, approximately 80% seen once; the top ten hold roughly 19%. This sample comprised PBMCs, obtained from a glioma patient treated with radiotherapy, temozolomide or both. These receptors all come from a young man with glioma.

This rearrangement joins TRBV7-9 to TRBJ1-2; TRBD1 might be the D (6 bases). Germline lookup yields CDR1 SEHNR and CDR2 FQNEAQ (reference sequence). This CDR3 spans 14 amino acids. V dropped 7 bases and J dropped 8 bases, with 20 bases sitting between them. CDR3 region: CASNPSRGGQGYTF. Written as DNA, the CDR3 is TGTGCCAGCAACCCATCCCGAGGGGGGCAGGGCTACACCTTC.

The chain joins TRBV5-4 to TRBJ2-3, with 9 bases fitting TRBD2. Germline V gene lookup returns CDR1 SGHNT and CDR2 YYREEE (reference sequence). CDR3 length: 15 amino acids. The V and J ends lost 4 bases and 3 bases, in that order; junction bases with no gene match: 6. The CDR3 sequence: CASSLSGRGTDTQYF. CDR3 nucleotide sequence: TGTGCCAGCAGCCTTAGCGGGAGAGGTACAGATACGCAGTATTTT.

The chain joins TRBV7-2 to TRBJ1-2; 10 bases fit TRBD1. V trimming: 5 bases; J trimming: 8 bases; junction bases outside the gene matches: 5. This CDR3 region has 13 residues. The germline V gene encodes CDR1 SGHTA and CDR2 FQGNSA. The CDR3 sequence: CASSLGTGVGYTF. CDR3 in DNA: TGTGCCAGCAGCCTCGGGACAGGGGTCGGCTACACCTTC.

V is TRBV10-3 and J is TRBJ1-2; 8 bases match TRBD1. This CDR3 spans 15 amino acids. The V and J ends lost 3 bases and 1 base, in that order; junction bases with no gene match: 4. The germline V gene has CDR1 ENHRY and CDR2 SYGVKD. The CDR3 DNA is TGTGCCATCAGTGACCGGACAGGGAATAACTATGGCTACACCTTC. It codes for CAISDRTGNNYGYTF.

V gene TRBV18 combines with J gene TRBJ2-2, with TRBD2 matching 7 bases. V lost 6 bases, J lost 3 bases, and 4 bases stayed unmatched. The germline V gene encodes CDR1 KGHSH and CDR2 LQKENI. This CDR3 has 14 amino acids. CDR3 sequence: CASSREWDTGELFF. The CDR3 DNA follows: TGTGCCAGCTCGCGGGAGTGGGACACCGGGGAGCTGTTTTTT.

The table lists this clone with a few counts. This chain connects TRBV5-6 to TRBJ1-1, with a weak D call TRBD1 (5 bases). This CDR3 has 16 residues. Germline assignment: CDR1 SGHDT and CDR2 YYEEEE. V was cut by 3 bases and J by 2 bases, with 17 bases left in between. For the CDR3, the DNA is TGTGCCAGCAGCTCCTACGGCGCGGGGGGTAACACTGAAGCTTTCTTT. Translation gives CASSSYGAGGNTEAFF.

The gene calls are TRBV4-1 and TRBJ1-1; D is ambiguous. This CDR3 region has 14 residues. V dropped 3 bases and J dropped 1 base, with 9 bases sitting between them. Germline-derived CDR1 and CDR2 are MGHRA and YSYEKL. The DNA for the CDR3 is TGCGCCAGCAGCCAGGACGGTGGGAACACTGAAGCTTTCTTT. Residues: CASSQDGGNTEAFF.

This sequence joins TRBV7-9 and TRBJ1-1, with 10 bases fitting TRBD1. Germline CDR1 is SEHNR and CDR2 is FQNEAQ (reference sequence). J gave up 10 bases and V 2 bases, and 10 bases lay outside the gene matches. This CDR3 spans 15 amino acids. For the CDR3, the DNA is TGTGCCAGCAGCTTACCTTCGACAGGGGGCGCGGGAGCTTTCTTT. Translating gives CASSLPSTGGAGAFF.

The chain is built from TRBV9 and TRBJ2-1; tentative D call: TRBD1 (5 bases). Germline V gene lookup returns CDR1 SGDLS and CDR2 YYNGEE. This CDR3 has 16 residues. Deletions cut 3 bases from V and 4 bases from J, with 17 bases between. CDR3 nucleotide sequence: TGTGCCAGCAGCGCCAATTTGGGGCTCTATTACAATGAGCAGTTCTTC. Its translation is CASSANLGLYYNEQFF.

The rearrangement links TRBV6-5 to TRBJ2-7, with D tentatively TRBD1 or TRBD2 (5 bases each). Trimming stripped 5 bases from V and 2 bases from J, with 16 bases between. Per the germline V gene, CDR1 is MNHEY and CDR2 is SVGAGI. The CDR3 loop spans 15 amino acids. CDR3 in amino acids: CASSPTGTPTYEQYF. The CDR3 DNA follows: TGTGCCAGCAGTCCAACCGGGACCCCCACCTACGAGCAGTACTTC.

The table lists this clone with a count of one. The chain links TRBV6-5 to TRBJ1-1, with D unresolved. The V gene's germline CDR1 is MNHEY and CDR2 SVGAGI. Trimming pared 5 bases from V and 2 bases from J, leaving 15 bases between. The CDR3 runs 15 residues. The DNA for the CDR3 is TGTGCCAGCAGTCTTTCGACGGGGAGCAACACTGAAGCTTTCTTT. Amino acids: CASSLSTGSNTEAFF.

The chain employs TRBV7-9 and TRBJ1-6; D gene ambiguous. With 1 base removed from V and 10 bases from J, the gap between germline ends came to 5 bases. Germline V gene data show CDR1 as SEHNR and CDR2 as FQNEAQ (reference sequence). The CDR3 extends over 12 amino acids. The CDR3 spells CASSLEESPLHF. CDR3 nucleotide sequence: TGTGCCAGCAGCTTAGAGGAGTCACCCCTCCACTTT. Variable domain in full (rest from reference TRBV7-9 and TRBJ1-6): DTGVSQNPRHKITKRGQNVTFRCDPISEHNRLYWYRQTLGQGPEFLTYFQNEAQLEKSRLLSDRFSAERPKGSFSTLEIQRTEQGDSAMYLCASSLEESPLHFGNGTRLTVT.

This clone was detected only a few times. The genes are TRBV2 and TRBJ1-1; perhaps TRBD1 as D (5 bases). The germline V gene encodes CDR1 SNHLY and CDR2 FYNNEI. The CDR3 sequence is 14 residues long. V gave up 4 bases and J gave up 0 bases, with 9 bases separating them. As DNA, the CDR3 is TGTGCCAGCAGTGTCTCCAGGGTGAACACTGAAGCTTTCTTT. Its protein is CASSVSRVNTEAFF.

The chain combines TRBV2 with TRBJ2-1; D is unclear. V lost 2 bases and J 2 bases, leaving 10 bases between the germline ends. This CDR3 region has 15 residues. Germline values: CDR1 SNHLY, CDR2 FYNNEI. Here the CDR3 reads CASSEISPAYNEQFF. The DNA for the CDR3 is TGTGCCAGCAGTGAAATCAGTCCTGCCTACAATGAGCAGTTCTTC.

Written as DNA, the CDR3 is TGTGCCAGCAGTTGGGGTATGAACACTGAAGCTTTCTTT. Translation: CASSWGMNTEAFF. The rearrangement uses TRBV7-2 and TRBJ1-1; D gene uncertain. The germline CDR1 and CDR2 sequences are SGHTA and FQGNSA. The CDR3 contains 13 residues. V lost 6 bases and J 0 bases, leaving 8 bases between the germline ends.

The rearrangement joins TRBV30 to TRBJ1-1; 8 positions agree with TRBD1. In germline, CDR1 is GTSNPN, CDR2 SVGIG (reference sequence). With V trimmed by 5 bases and J by 2 bases, 4 bases remained unmatched. The CDR3 is made up of 13 amino acids. CDR3: CAWGTGLNTEAFF. The CDR3 DNA reads TGTGCCTGGGGGACAGGATTAAACACTGAAGCTTTCTTT.

The chain joins TRBV30 to TRBJ2-5; 11 bases align to TRBD2. V shed 2 bases and J 3 bases; nucleotides not matched to a gene: 8. The CDR3 has 16 amino acids. The germline V gene encodes CDR1 GTSNPN and CDR2 SVGIG (reference sequence). The CDR3 is CAWSFMSTSGEETQYF. The CDR3 nucleotides are TGTGCCTGGAGTTTCATGTCGACTAGCGGGGAAGAGACCCAGTACTTC.

The chain links TRBV5-1 to TRBJ2-5; D uncertain. V lost 1 base and J lost 0, with 4 bases in between. The germline CDR1 and CDR2 sequences are SGHRS and YFSETQ. The CDR3 extends over 13 amino acids. This CDR3 is CASSLLYQETQYF. In nucleotides, the CDR3 is TGCGCCAGCAGCTTGCTGTACCAAGAGACCCAGTACTTC.

V gene TRBV4-2 combines with J gene TRBJ1-1, with 8 bases matching TRBD1. With 0 bases clipped from V and 0 bases from J, the junction kept 3 bases outside the gene matches. This CDR3 has 16 residues. The V gene's germline CDR1 is LGHNA and CDR2 YNFKEQ. The CDR3 nucleotides are TGTGCCAGCAGCCAAGAGCCAGGGGGCGTGAACACTGAAGCTTTCTTT. This gives the protein CASSQEPGGVNTEAFF.

V usage is TRBV18 and J usage is TRBJ1-3; D may be TRBD1 (5 bases). Germline V gives CDR1 KGHSH, CDR2 LQKENI. V shed 3 bases and J shed 8 bases, with 14 bases lying between them. The CDR3 covers 14 residues. CDR3: CASSPRGRFDTIYF. The CDR3 DNA is TGTGCCAGCTCACCCCGGGGCAGGTTTGACACCATATATTTT.

The chain carries TRBV10-3 and TRBJ2-3, with a possible D match to TRBD2 (5 bases). This CDR3 region has 14 residues. V was pared by 8 bases and J by 1 base, with 13 bases between. Germline V gives CDR1 ENHRY, CDR2 SYGVKD. CDR3 DNA: TGTGCCATCTCTTCGGGGAAAGGCACAGATACGCAGTATTTT. Translated, it gives CAISSGKGTDTQYF.

CDR3 in amino acids: CASSLLAAQTGELFF. In DNA, the CDR3 is TGTGCCAGCAGCTTACTAGCGGCCCAAACCGGGGAGCTGTTTTTT. The chain uses TRBV7-2 and TRBJ2-2, with TRBD2 identical over 7 bases. Germline loops: CDR1 SGHTA, CDR2 FQGNSA. This CDR3 region has 15 residues. V dropped 2 bases and J dropped 5; count of bases not matched to a gene: 5.

This chain uses TRBV6-5 with TRBJ1-5, with TRBD1 matching over 7 bases. V lost 2 bases, J lost 9 bases, and 4 bases stayed unmatched. The CDR3 sequence is 13 residues long. CDR1 is MNHEY and CDR2 is SVGAGI in the germline V gene. CDR3 nucleotides: TGTGCCAGCAGTTACCAAGGGACAGCGCCCCAGCATTTT. Translated: CASSYQGTAPQHF.

The chain recombines TRBV6-5 with TRBJ2-7, with 11 nucleotides matching TRBD1. CDR3 length equals 14 residues. Trimming took 5 bases from V and 4 from J; bases not matched to a gene: 4. Germline V gene lookup returns CDR1 MNHEY and CDR2 SVGAGI. The chain's CDR3 is CASSAGTGGYEQYF. The CDR3, as DNA: TGTGCCAGCAGTGCCGGGACAGGGGGATACGAGCAGTACTTC.

Written as DNA, the CDR3 is TGCGCCAGCAGCCAAAGACAGAGAGGTGAAAAACTGTTTTTT. Translated: CASSQRQRGEKLFF. The genes are TRBV4-3 and TRBJ1-4; tentative D call: TRBD1 (5 bases). Trimming stripped 2 bases from V and 7 bases from J, with 11 bases between. In germline, CDR1 is LGHNA, CDR2 YSLEER. The CDR3 runs 14 residues.